This T cell receptor (beta chain) was identified during a study of OX40 agonist ivuxolimab in advanced cancers. At the level of the study: Every 2 weeks, patients got intravenous ivuxolimab at one of six dose levels (0.01-10 mg/kg).

Measured with immunoSEQ multiplex PCR; TCRdb has only the in-frame clones, and not every one. This table holds around 73,000 clones, 85% to 90% found once. About this clone: What it binds is not known.

Germline assignment: CDR1 MNHNY and CDR2 SVGAGI (reference sequence). The CDR3 length is 14 residues. Trimming left V 0 bases short and J 6 bases short, with 10 bases between. General study results and limits: Compared with CD4+, CD8+ T cells on average had more expanded clones. People who partly responded at 0.1-3.0 mg/kg had some of the least clonal expansion seen.

This clonotype was sampled from an adult with an advanced solid tumor such as melanoma, head and neck, liver or kidney cancer. This sample comprised CD4+ or CD8+ T cells sorted from blood, obtained in a trial of the OX40 agonist ivuxolimab. J is TRBJ2-3 and V is TRBV6-6; no definite D call. The chain's CDR3 is CASSYSLLMDTQYF. The CDR3 DNA is TGTGCCAGCAGTTACTCCCTCTTAATGGATACGCAGTATTTT.